The text below deals with one TCR beta chain. The antigen is unknown. Only in-frame clones appear in the TCRdb table, and some are missing; sequencing was by immunoSEQ multiplex PCR. The table includes roughly 2.5 million clones, around 94% detected once. The data are from a study of shared clonotypes between healthy human individuals. Study-wide points: Several donors held 5% to 5.5% of naive CD4 clonotypes in common.

V was clipped by 7 bases and J by 5 bases; unmatched bases: 9. This CDR3 has 14 residues. The germline V gene encodes CDR1 MNHNS and CDR2 SASEGT. The rearrangement joins TRBV6-1 to TRBJ2-7, with TRBD2 matching 9 bases. The specimen was naive CD4+ T cells sorted from blood. As for subset: CD45RA+ positively selected. This TCR derives from a man in his late teens or twenties in good health. The CDR3 is CASIKSGGTNEQYF. Written as DNA, the CDR3 is TGTGCCAGCATTAAAAGCGGGGGGACTAACGAGCAGTACTTC.